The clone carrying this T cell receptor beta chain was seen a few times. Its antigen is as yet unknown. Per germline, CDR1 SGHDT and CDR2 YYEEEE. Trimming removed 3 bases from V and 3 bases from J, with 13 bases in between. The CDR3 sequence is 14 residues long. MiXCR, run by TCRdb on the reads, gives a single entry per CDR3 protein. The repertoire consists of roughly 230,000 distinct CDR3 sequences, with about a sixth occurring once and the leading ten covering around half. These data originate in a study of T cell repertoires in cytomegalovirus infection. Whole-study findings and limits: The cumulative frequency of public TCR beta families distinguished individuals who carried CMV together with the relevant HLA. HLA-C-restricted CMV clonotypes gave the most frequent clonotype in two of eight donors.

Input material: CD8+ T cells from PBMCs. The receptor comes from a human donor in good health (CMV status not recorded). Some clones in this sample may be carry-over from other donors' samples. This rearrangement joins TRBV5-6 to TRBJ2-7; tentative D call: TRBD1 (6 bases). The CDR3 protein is CASSSAGTLYEQYF. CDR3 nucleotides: TGTGCCAGCAGCTCGGCCGGGACACTCTACGAGCAGTACTTC.